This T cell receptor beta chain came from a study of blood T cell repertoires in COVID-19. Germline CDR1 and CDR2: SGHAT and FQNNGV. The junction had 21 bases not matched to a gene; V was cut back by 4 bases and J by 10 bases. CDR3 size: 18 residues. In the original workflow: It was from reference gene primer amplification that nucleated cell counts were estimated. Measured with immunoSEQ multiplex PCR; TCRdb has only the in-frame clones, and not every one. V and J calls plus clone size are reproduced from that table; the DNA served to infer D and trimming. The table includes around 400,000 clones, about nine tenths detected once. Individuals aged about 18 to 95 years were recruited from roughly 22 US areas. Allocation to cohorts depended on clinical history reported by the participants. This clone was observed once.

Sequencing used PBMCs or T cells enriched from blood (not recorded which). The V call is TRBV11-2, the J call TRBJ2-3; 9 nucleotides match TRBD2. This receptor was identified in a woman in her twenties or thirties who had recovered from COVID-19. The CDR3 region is CASSSSSGVAGVDSAQYF. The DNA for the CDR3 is TGTGCCAGCAGCTCCTCCTCGGGGGTAGCGGGGGTAGACAGTGCGCAGTATTTT. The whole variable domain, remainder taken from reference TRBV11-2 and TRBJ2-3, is EAGVAQSPRYKIIEKRQSVAFWCNPISGHATLYWYQQILGQGPKLLIQFQNNGVVDDSQLPKDRFSAERLKGVDSTLKIQPAKLEDSAVYLCASSSSSGVAGVDSAQYFGPGTRLTVL.